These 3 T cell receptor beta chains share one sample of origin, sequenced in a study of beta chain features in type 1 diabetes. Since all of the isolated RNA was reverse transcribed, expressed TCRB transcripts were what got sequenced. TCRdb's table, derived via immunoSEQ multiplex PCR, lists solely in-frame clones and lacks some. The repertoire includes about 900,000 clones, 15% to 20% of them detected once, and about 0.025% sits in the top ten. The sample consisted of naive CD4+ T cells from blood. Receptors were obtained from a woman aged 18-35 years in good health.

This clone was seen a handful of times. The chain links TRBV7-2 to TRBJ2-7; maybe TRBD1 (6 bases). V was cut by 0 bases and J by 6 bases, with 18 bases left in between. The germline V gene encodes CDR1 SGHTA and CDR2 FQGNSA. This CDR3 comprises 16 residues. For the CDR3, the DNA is TGTGCCAGCAGCTTAGCCTTGGACAGTCCCCCGAGCGAGCAGTACTTC. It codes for CASSLALDSPPSEQYF. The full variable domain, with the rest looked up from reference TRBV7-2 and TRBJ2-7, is GAGVSQSPSNKVTEKGKDVELRCDPISGHTALYWYRQSLGQGLEFLIYFQGNSAPDKSGLPSDRFSAERTGGSVSTLTIQRTQQEDSAVYLCASSLALDSPPSEQYFGPGTRLTVT.

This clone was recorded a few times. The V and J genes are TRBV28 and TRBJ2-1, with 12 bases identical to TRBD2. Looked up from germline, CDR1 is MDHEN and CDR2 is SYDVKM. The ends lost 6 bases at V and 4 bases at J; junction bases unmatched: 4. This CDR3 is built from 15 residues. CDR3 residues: CASSLAGGGYNEQFF. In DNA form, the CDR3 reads TGTGCCAGCAGCCTAGCGGGAGGGGGGTACAATGAGCAGTTCTTC.

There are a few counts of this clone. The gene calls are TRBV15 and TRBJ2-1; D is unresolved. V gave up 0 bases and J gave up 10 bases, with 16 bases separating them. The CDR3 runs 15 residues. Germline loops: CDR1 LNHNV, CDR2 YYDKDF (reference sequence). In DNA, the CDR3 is TGTGCCACCAGCAGAGATTTGGTGGTAGGCAGGGAGCAGTTCTTC. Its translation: CATSRDLVVGREQFF.